This T cell receptor beta chain was recovered during a study of control samples from healthy donors and cancer patients. The CDR3 covers 13 residues. Germline V gene sequence: CDR1 MNHEY, CDR2 SVGAGI. Trimming stripped 11 bases from V and 0 bases from J, with 11 bases between. This table comes from immunoSEQ multiplex PCR, and its TCRdb copy is limited to in-frame clones, with some not included. Of approximately 100,000 clones listed, 75% to 95% are singletons. This receptor was identified in a human donor in good health. The donor label of this sample is uncertain. Sequenced sample: blood. The genes are TRBV6-5 and TRBJ1-3; no firm D call. DNA for the CDR3: TGTGCCGGAGGAAGTCACTCTGGAAACACCATATATTTT. Protein: CAGGSHSGNTIYF.